These T cell receptor beta chains were read from a single sample in a study of patients and donors after allogeneic stem cell transplantation. MiXCR was run by TCRdb on the RT-PCR reads, yielding one entry per CDR3 protein. Among approximately 150,000 distinct CDR3 sequences, roughly 30% were seen once, and the ten largest hold roughly 3.2%. Sequences were obtained from blood, either unsorted or a sorted T cell fraction (not recorded which). These receptors came from a human donor who was either an allogeneic HSCT recipient or a stem cell or donor lymphocyte infusion donor (not recorded which). It is not recorded whose cells these are; they may come from a transplant donor. Both conserved end residues are part of each CDR3. D genes are given only for firm matches. Some rows have no size entry. The others give once, few or many, or a class for an expanded clone.

few . TRBJ1-5 TRBV7-6 CASSPDPSGSNQPQHF TGTGCCAGCAGCCCCGACCCCTCCGGGAGCAATCAGCCCCAGCATTTT
few TRBD1 TRBJ1-4 TRBV24-1 CATSDPRQGTAQEKLFF TGTGCCACCAGTGATCCACGACAGGGGACTGCCCAGGAAAAACTGTTTTTT
few . TRBJ1-3 TRBV6-6 CASRNRDKGDTIYF TGTGCCAGCAGAAACCGGGACAAGGGGGACACCATATATTTT
few TRBD1 TRBJ1-1 TRBV6-5 CASSYYTGGEKAFF TGTGCCAGCAGTTATTACACAGGGGGCGAGAAAGCTTTCTTT
few . TRBJ1-5 TRBV30 CAWSVAFQPQHF TGTGCCTGGAGTGTGGCGTTCCAGCCCCAGCATTTT
few . TRBJ1-5 TRBV20-1 CSARDNQGAAQHF TGCAGTGCTAGAGATAACCAAGGCGCCGCCCAGCATTTT
. . TRBJ2-3 TRBV27 CASSLGGQYTDTQYF TGTGCCAGCAGCTTGGGGGGGCAGTACACAGATACGCAGTATTTT
few . TRBJ1-5 TRBV6-6 CASSYGLGMSQPQHF TGTGCCAGCAGTTATGGGCTAGGGATGAGTCAGCCCCAGCATTTT
few TRBD2 TRBJ2-7 TRBV12-3/TRBV12-4 CASSLRVAGGREQYF TGTGCCAGCAGTCTGAGGGTAGCGGGAGGCCGGGAGCAGTACTTC
. . TRBJ1-3 TRBV7-2 CASSLRQSSSGNTIYF TGTGCCAGCAGTCTGAGACAGTCCAGCTCTGGAAACACCATATATTTT
once . TRBJ2-7 TRBV6-2/TRBV6-3 CASSYLKGPGEQYF TGTGCCAGCAGTTACTTGAAGGGTCCGGGGGAGCAGTACTTC
. TRBD1 TRBJ1-1 TRBV5-1 CASSLESGGTAFF TGCGCCAGCAGCTTGGAGTCAGGGGGAACCGCTTTCTTT
. TRBD1 TRBJ2-7 TRBV29-1 CSVWSDRGNYEQYF TGCAGCGTTTGGTCGGACAGGGGGAACTACGAGCAGTACTTC
. TRBD1 TRBJ2-3 TRBV5-1 CASSPGHRGRDTQYF TGCGCCAGCAGCCCCGGTCACAGGGGGAGAGATACGCAGTATTTT
few . TRBJ2-3 TRBV5-1 CASSLRTDTDTQYF TGCGCCAGCAGCCTACGGACAGACACAGATACGCAGTATTTT
many . TRBJ1-5 TRBV6-2/TRBV6-3 CASSPSGLSNQPQHF TGTGCCAGCAGTCCTAGCGGGCTTAGCAATCAGCCCCAGCATTTT
few . TRBJ1-6 TRBV18 CASSRLGETPLHF TGTGCCAGCTCACGACTTGGGGAGACACCCCTCCACTTT
few . TRBJ1-6 TRBV10-3 CAIRSGDSPLHF TGTGCCATCCGGTCCGGGGACTCACCCCTCCACTTT